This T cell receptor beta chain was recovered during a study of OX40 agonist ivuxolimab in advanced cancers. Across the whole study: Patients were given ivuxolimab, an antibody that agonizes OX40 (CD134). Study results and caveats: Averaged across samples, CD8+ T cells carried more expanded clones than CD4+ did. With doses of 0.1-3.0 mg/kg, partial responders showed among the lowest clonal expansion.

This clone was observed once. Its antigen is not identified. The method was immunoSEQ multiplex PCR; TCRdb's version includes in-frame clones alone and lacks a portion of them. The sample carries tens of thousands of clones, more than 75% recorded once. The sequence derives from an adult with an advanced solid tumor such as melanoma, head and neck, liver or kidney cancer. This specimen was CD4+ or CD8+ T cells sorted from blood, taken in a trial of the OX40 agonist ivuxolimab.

For the CDR3, the DNA is TGTGCCAGCAGCTCCTGGACAGGCGGCAATGTTGGCTACACCTTC. Protein: CASSSWTGGNVGYTF. V and J are TRBV5-5 and TRBJ1-2; 7 bases match TRBD1. The CDR3 is made up of 15 amino acids. Germline CDR1 reads SGHKS; CDR2 reads YYEKEE (reference sequence). V was pared by 3 bases and J by 7 bases, with 12 bases of the junction left unmatched.